The 21 T cell receptor beta chains below were found in one sample sequenced in a study of blood T cells in healthy people across ages. It was with a sample-barcoded 5' primer and a J-beta primer mix that a second PCR of roughly 7 to 12 cycles was run. Via MiXCR, TCRdb re-called the 5' RACE reads, giving one row per CDR3 protein. The profile covers roughly 800,000 distinct CDR3 sequences, with over 45% appearing a single time and 20% to 25% taken by the ten largest. Material for sequencing was blood. Receptors were obtained from a man under 40 in good health.

The V and J genes are TRBV12-3 or TRBV12-4 and TRBJ1-2; D unresolved. This CDR3 contains 13 residues. V was trimmed by 3 bases and J by 7 bases, leaving 12 bases between them. CDR3 protein: CASSLPGNRGYTF. As DNA, the CDR3 is TGTGCCAGCAGTTTGCCGGGAAATCGTGGCTACACCTTC.

The V and J genes are TRBV10-3 and TRBJ2-5, with 13 nucleotides matching TRBD2. V lost 4 bases to trimming and J lost 3 bases; unmatched junction nucleotides: 2. CDR3 length: 15 amino acids. The V gene's germline CDR1 is ENHRY and CDR2 SYGVKD. CDR3 in DNA: TGTGCCATCAGTGCCGGACTAGCGGGGGAAGAGACCCAGTACTTC. Protein: CAISAGLAGEETQYF.

The gene calls are TRBV20-1 and TRBJ2-4; 9 nucleotides align to TRBD1. TRBJ2-7 explains the end of the DNA better; the J call may be wrong. This CDR3 comprises 15 residues. Germline values: CDR1 DFQATT, CDR2 SNEGSKA (reference sequence). The CDR3: CSAITGQGFSDEQYF. The CDR3, as DNA: TGCAGTGCTATAACGGGACAGGGATTCAGCGACGAGCAGTACTTC.

The V gene is TRBV6-5, the J gene TRBJ2-7, with D possibly TRBD1 on 8 matching bases. V was trimmed by 4 bases and J by 7 bases, leaving 20 bases between them. From germline, CDR1 is MNHEY and CDR2 SVGAGI. This CDR3 is built from 15 residues. In DNA, the CDR3 is TGTGCCAGCAGTTCTCACAGGGGGGGGTACAATGAGCAGTACTTC. Translated, it gives CASSSHRGGYNEQYF.

The chain employs TRBV20-1 and TRBJ2-3; the D is unclear. The CDR3 has 12 amino acids. Germline lookup yields CDR1 DFQATT and CDR2 SNEGSKA (reference sequence). Trimming took 3 bases from V and 0 from J, leaving 4 bases between them. CDR3 nucleotides: TGCAGTGCTAGCCAGAGCACAGATACGCAGTATTTT. Protein product: CSASQSTDTQYF.

This clonotype was found once. The chain recombines TRBV20-1 with TRBJ1-6, with D perhaps TRBD1 (5 bases). This CDR3 spans 13 amino acids. Germline loops: CDR1 DFQATT, CDR2 SNEGSKA (reference sequence). V dropped 6 bases and J dropped 7 bases, with 13 bases sitting between them. CDR3 region: CSARDRFNSPLHF. The CDR3 region has the DNA TGCAGTGCGAGGGACCGATTCAATTCACCCCTCCACTTT.

The chain carries TRBV27 and TRBJ1-2; tentative D call: TRBD1 (5 bases). Germline-derived CDR1 and CDR2 are MNHEY and SMNVEV (reference sequence). The CDR3 has 12 amino acids. The V end was cut by 8 bases, the J end by 7 bases, with 14 bases between. The CDR3 region is CASYQGVGGYTF. CDR3 in DNA: TGTGCCAGCTACCAGGGCGTCGGTGGCTACACCTTC.

This clonotype occurred a few times. The chain couples TRBV2 to TRBJ2-6; D is uncertain. Looked up from germline, CDR1 is SNHLY and CDR2 is FYNNEI. There are 14 residues in the CDR3. The V gene lost 8 bases and the J gene lost 2 bases, with 10 bases spanning the gap. CDR3 sequence (DNA): TGTGCCAGCCTCCCCAAAACTGGGGCCAACGTCCTGACTTTC. Translated: CASLPKTGANVLTF.

There are a few counts of this clonotype. The genes are TRBV6-5 and TRBJ2-7, with D unresolved. This CDR3 has 13 amino acids. Germline V lookup: CDR1 MNHEY, CDR2 SVGAGI. The V end was cut by 6 bases, the J end by 3 bases, with 12 bases between. The CDR3 sequence: CASSKITNYEQYF. The CDR3 nucleotides are TGTGCCAGCAGCAAGATTACTAACTACGAGCAGTACTTC.

The V and J genes are TRBV6-1 and TRBJ2-2; the match to TRBD1 covers 8 bases. In germline, CDR1 is MNHNS, CDR2 SASEGT. The CDR3 is made up of 15 amino acids. After removal of 5 bases from V and 1 base from J, the junction contained 3 bases not matched to a gene. The CDR3 spells CASSKTGENTGELFF. In DNA, the CDR3 is TGTGCCAGCAGTAAGACAGGGGAGAACACCGGGGAGCTGTTTTTT.

In its sample, this clonotype was seen a few times. The J gene is TRBJ2-1, the V gene TRBV29-1; the D is unclear. The V end was cut by 5 bases, the J end by 6 bases, with 20 bases between. Per the germline V gene, CDR1 is SQVTM and CDR2 is ANQGSEA. The length of the CDR3 is 15 residues. The CDR3 protein is CSVNAGDVIGNEQFF. In DNA form, the CDR3 reads TGCAGCGTTAACGCAGGTGATGTTATCGGCAATGAGCAGTTCTTC.

The rearrangement links TRBV4-1 to TRBJ1-2, with 9 nucleotides matching TRBD1. The CDR3 totals 15 residues. Germline CDR1 MGHRA, CDR2 YSYEKL. The V segment lost 4 bases and the J segment 6 bases; nucleotides outside the gene matches: 9. The CDR3 DNA is TGCGCCAGCAGCCTTCGACAGGGGGTGAATGATGGCTACACCTTC. It yields the protein CASSLRQGVNDGYTF.

This sequence joins TRBV20-1 and TRBJ2-1; 7 bases map to TRBD1. The CDR3 runs 14 residues. Trimming at V came to 6 bases and at J to 9 bases, leaving 14 bases not matched to a gene. The V gene's germline CDR1 is DFQATT and CDR2 SNEGSKA (reference sequence). In DNA, the CDR3 is TGCAGTGCCCTCTGGGCAGGGGGTAAAGGTGAGCAGTTCTTC. Its protein is CSALWAGGKGEQFF.

The gene calls are TRBV24-1 and TRBJ2-7, with TRBD1 matching 9 bases. V lost 4 bases to trimming and J lost 2 bases; unmatched junction nucleotides: 11. The CDR3 is 17 amino acids. The germline V gene encodes CDR1 KGHDR and CDR2 SFDVKD. The CDR3 loop is CATSEHDSGTGTYEQYF. CDR3 coding DNA: TGTGCCACCAGTGAACACGACTCCGGGACAGGGACCTACGAGCAGTACTTC.

V is TRBV7-2 and J is TRBJ1-4; TRBD1 matches 9 bases. Germline V gene lookup returns CDR1 SGHTA and CDR2 FQGNSA. This CDR3 contains 16 residues. V lost 1 base, J lost 5 bases, and 5 bases stayed unmatched. The CDR3 sequence: CASSLGGQGSNEKLFF. CDR3 DNA sequence: TGTGCCAGCAGCTTAGGGGGACAGGGCAGCAATGAAAAACTGTTTTTT.

The chain couples TRBV11-3 to TRBJ2-2, with D possibly matching TRBD1 (6 bases). This CDR3 spans 15 amino acids. From germline, CDR1 is SGHNT and CDR2 YENEEA. The V end lost 1 base, the J end lost 6 bases, and 12 bases lay between the germline ends. CDR3 in amino acids: CASSLVKRGSGELFF. CDR3 DNA: TGTGCCAGCAGCTTAGTCAAGAGGGGGTCCGGGGAGCTGTTTTTT.

J is TRBJ2-1 and V is TRBV4-2; D is unclear. Germline V lookup: CDR1 LGHNA, CDR2 YNFKEQ. This CDR3 contains 17 residues. V lost 3 bases and J lost 6, with 21 bases in between. The CDR3 loop is CASSHSDAAFLSNEQFF. CDR3 in DNA: TGTGCCAGCAGCCACTCCGATGCCGCCTTTCTTTCCAATGAGCAGTTCTTC.

This chain links TRBV29-1 with TRBJ2-1; D call uncertain. V lost 2 bases and J lost 2, with 13 bases in between. CDR3 length: 15 residues. Germline lookup yields CDR1 SQVTM and CDR2 ANQGSEA. The CDR3 protein is CSVESDRMTYNEQFF. Written as DNA, the CDR3 is TGCAGCGTTGAATCAGACCGGATGACCTACAATGAGCAGTTCTTC.

The chain couples TRBV11-2 to TRBJ2-3; no clear D. The CDR3 sequence is 14 residues long. V was pared by 8 bases and J by 0 bases, with 12 bases between. Per germline, CDR1 SGHAT and CDR2 FQNNGV. CDR3 sequence: CASGQTLSTDTQYF. The CDR3 DNA reads as TGTGCCAGCGGTCAGACATTGAGCACAGATACGCAGTATTTT.

V and J are TRBV3-1 and TRBJ2-1; a weak D match, TRBD1 (7 bases). From germline, CDR1 is LGHDT and CDR2 YNNKEL (reference sequence). This CDR3 contains 19 residues. Deletions cut 8 bases from V and 3 bases from J, with 29 bases between. The CDR3 nucleotides read TGTGCCAGCGGACTACGACAGGGACGAAGGGCGGGACTCTACAATGAGCAGTTCTTC. Amino acid sequence: CASGLRQGRRAGLYNEQFF.

The chain joins TRBV3-1 to TRBJ2-7; 10 bases are a match to TRBD2. J lost 6 bases, V lost 3 bases, and 11 bases had no gene match. The CDR3 consists of 16 residues. From germline, CDR1 is LGHDT and CDR2 YNNKEL (reference sequence). The CDR3 spells CASSQAGTSALFEQYF. CDR3 sequence (DNA): TGTGCCAGCAGCCAGGCCGGGACTAGCGCTTTGTTCGAGCAGTACTTC.